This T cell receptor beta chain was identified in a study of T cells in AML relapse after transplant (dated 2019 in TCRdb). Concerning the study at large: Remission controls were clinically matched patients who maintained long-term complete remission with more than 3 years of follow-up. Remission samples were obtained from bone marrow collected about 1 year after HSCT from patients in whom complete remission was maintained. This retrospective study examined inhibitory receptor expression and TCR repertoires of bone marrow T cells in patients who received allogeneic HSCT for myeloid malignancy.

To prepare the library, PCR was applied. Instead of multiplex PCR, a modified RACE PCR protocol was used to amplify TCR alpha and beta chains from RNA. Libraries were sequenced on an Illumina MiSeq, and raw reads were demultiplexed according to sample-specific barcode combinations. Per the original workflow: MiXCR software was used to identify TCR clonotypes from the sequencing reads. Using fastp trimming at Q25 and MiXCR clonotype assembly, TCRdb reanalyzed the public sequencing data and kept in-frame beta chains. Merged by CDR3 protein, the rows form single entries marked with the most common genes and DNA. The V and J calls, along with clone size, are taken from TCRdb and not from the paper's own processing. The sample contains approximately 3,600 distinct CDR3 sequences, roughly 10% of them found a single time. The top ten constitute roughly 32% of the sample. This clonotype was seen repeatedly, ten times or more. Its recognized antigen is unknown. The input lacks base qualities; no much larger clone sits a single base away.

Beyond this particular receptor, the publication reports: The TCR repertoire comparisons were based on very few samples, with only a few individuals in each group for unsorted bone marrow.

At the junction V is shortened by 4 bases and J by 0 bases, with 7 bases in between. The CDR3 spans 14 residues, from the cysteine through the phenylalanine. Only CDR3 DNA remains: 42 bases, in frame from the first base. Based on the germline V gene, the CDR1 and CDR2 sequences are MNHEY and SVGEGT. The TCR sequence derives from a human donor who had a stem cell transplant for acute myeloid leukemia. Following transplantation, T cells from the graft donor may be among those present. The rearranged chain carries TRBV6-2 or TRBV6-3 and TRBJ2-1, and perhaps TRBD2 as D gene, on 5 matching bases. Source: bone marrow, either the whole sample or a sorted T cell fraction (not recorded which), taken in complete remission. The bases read TGTGCCAGCAGTTCGGGGAGCTCCTACAATGAGCAGTTCTTC. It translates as CASSSGSSYNEQFF.